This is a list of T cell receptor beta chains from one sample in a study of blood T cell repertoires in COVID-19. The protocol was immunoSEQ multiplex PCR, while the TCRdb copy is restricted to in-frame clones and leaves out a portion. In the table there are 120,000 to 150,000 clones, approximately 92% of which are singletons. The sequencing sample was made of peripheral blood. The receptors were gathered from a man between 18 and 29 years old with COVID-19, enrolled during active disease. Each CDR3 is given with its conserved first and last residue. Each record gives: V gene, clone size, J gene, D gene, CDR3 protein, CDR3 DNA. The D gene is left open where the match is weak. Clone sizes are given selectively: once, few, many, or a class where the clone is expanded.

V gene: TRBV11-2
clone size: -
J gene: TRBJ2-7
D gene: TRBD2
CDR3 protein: CASSSTSGTSYEQYF
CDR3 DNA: TGTGCCAGCAGCTCAACTAGCGGGACCTCCTACGAGCAGTACTTC

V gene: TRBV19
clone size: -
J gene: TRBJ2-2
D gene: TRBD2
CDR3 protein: CASSKLAGYVNTGELFF
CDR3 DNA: TGTGCCAGTAGTAAGCTAGCGGGGTATGTGAACACCGGGGAGCTGTTTTTT

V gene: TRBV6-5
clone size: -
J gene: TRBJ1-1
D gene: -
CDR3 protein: CASLAKNTEAFF
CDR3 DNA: TGTGCCAGCCTGGCCAAGAACACTGAAGCTTTCTTT

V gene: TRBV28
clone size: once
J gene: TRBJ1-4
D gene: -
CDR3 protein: CASSLKRGGGKSEKLLF
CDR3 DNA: TGTGCCAGCAGTTTAAAAAGGGGCGGGGGGAAAAGTGAAAAACTGCTTTTT

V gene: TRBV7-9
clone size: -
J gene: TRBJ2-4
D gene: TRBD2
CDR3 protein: CASSPGGGKNIQYF
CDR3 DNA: TGTGCCAGCAGCCCGGGAGGGGGCAAAAACATTCAGTACTTC

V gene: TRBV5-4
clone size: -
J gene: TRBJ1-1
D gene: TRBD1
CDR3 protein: CASSGGQGVTEAFF
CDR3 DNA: TGTGCCAGCAGCGGGGGACAGGGTGTCACTGAAGCTTTCTTT

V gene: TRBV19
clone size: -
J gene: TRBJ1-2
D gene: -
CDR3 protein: CASSMPRRRNYGYTF
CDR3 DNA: TGTGCCAGTAGTATGCCCAGGAGGAGGAACTATGGCTACACCTTC

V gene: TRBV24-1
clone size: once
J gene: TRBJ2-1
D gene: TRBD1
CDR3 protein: CATSERPGQGGPAGPYNEQFF
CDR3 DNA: TGTGCCACCAGTGAGCGACCGGGACAGGGGGGCCCCGCGGGACCCTACAATGAGCAGTTCTTC

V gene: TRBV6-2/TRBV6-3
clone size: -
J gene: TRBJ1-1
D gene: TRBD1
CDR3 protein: CASSLGTETEAFF
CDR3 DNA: TGTGCCAGCAGCCTAGGGACAGAGACGGAAGCTTTCTTT

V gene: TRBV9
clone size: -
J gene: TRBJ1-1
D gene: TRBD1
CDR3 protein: CASSPSGQPNTEAFF
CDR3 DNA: TGTGCCAGCAGCCCCTCGGGACAGCCGAACACTGAAGCTTTCTTT

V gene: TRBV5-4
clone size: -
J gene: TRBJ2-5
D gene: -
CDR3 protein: CASSSGDLGVGETQYF
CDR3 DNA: TGTGCCAGCAGCTCCGGGGACTTGGGAGTAGGAGAGACCCAGTACTTC

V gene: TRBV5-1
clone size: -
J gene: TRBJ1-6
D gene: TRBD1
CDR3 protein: CASSGTGDSPLHF
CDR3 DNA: TGCGCCAGCAGCGGGACAGGAGATTCACCCCTCCACTTT

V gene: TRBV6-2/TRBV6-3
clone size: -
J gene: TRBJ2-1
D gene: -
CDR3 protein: CASSHLVRDEQFF
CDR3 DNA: TGTGCCAGCAGCCACCTCGTGAGGGATGAGCAGTTCTTC

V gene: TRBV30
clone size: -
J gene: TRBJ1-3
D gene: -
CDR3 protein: CAWSVATVAWDTIYF
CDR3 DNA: TGTGCCTGGAGTGTAGCGACGGTTGCATGGGACACCATATATTTT

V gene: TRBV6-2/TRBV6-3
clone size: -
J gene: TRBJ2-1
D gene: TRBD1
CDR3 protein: CASSYGQGPYNEQFF
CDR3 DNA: TGTGCCAGCAGTTACGGACAGGGACCCTACAATGAGCAGTTCTTC

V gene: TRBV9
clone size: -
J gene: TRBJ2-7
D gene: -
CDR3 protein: CASSPRDGSYEQYF
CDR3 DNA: TGTGCCAGCAGCCCGCGGGACGGTTCCTACGAGCAGTACTTC

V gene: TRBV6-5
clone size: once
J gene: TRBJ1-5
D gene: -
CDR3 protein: CASSPTVNQPQHF
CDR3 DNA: TGTGCCAGCAGTCCGACAGTTAATCAGCCCCAGCATTTT

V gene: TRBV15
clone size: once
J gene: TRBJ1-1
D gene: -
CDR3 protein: CATSRDPGRAAFF
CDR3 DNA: TGTGCCACCAGCAGAGATCCAGGGCGCGCGGCTTTCTTT

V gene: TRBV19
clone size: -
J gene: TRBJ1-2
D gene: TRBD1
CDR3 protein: CASSRGTEGLLNYGYTF
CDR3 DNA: TGTGCCAGTAGTAGGGGGACAGAGGGACTTCTAAACTATGGCTACACCTTC